These 19 T cell receptor beta chains share one sample of origin, sequenced in a study of T cell repertoires in cytomegalovirus infection. TCRdb recomputed calls from the reads with MiXCR, one row per CDR3 protein. Of roughly 76,000 distinct CDR3 sequences in the sample, roughly 3.5% were seen once. Input material: PBMCs. The source is a human donor in good health (CMV status not recorded). Some clones in this sample may be carry-over from other donors' samples.

V usage is TRBV4-3 and J usage is TRBJ2-3; D remains ambiguous. The CDR3 is made up of 13 amino acids. Germline V CDR1 and CDR2: LGHNA, YSLEER. V was pared by 3 bases and J by 8 bases, with 12 bases between. In DNA form, the CDR3 reads TGCGCCAGCAGCCAGGTACTGCTTGGTACGCAGTATTTT. The encoded protein is CASSQVLLGTQYF.

This clonotype was seen at least ten times. This chain links TRBV7-2 with TRBJ1-2; 10 bases map to TRBD1. CDR1 and CDR2 (germline): SGHTA, FQGNSA. The CDR3 loop spans 18 amino acids. J lost 0 bases, V lost 4 bases, and 11 bases had no gene match. The CDR3 nucleotides are TGTGCCAGCAGCTCAGACAGGGGGCTTTCCGTAGCTAACTATGGCTACACCTTC. It is translated as CASSSDRGLSVANYGYTF. Variable domain in full (rest from reference TRBV7-2 and TRBJ1-2): GAGVSQSPSNKVTEKGKDVELRCDPISGHTALYWYRQSLGQGLEFLIYFQGNSAPDKSGLPSDRFSAERTGGSVSTLTIQRTQQEDSAVYLCASSSDRGLSVANYGYTFGSGTRLTVV.

This clonotype was observed at least ten times. The rearrangement links TRBV29-1 to TRBJ1-1, with D tentatively TRBD1 (5 bases). V was cut by 4 bases and J by 7 bases, with 16 bases left in between. Germline V gene sequence: CDR1 SQVTM, CDR2 ANQGSEA. This CDR3 comprises 13 residues. The CDR3 protein is CSVVAGTEIEAFF. The CDR3, as DNA: TGCAGCGTTGTCGCAGGGACGGAAATTGAAGCTTTCTTT.

Turning to this clonotype: A much larger clone sits a single nucleotide away, making a read error possible. The rearrangement joins TRBV29-1 to TRBJ1-2, with 11 bases identical to TRBD1. The germline V gene encodes CDR1 SQVTM and CDR2 ANQGSEA. V was pared by 6 bases and J by 7 bases, with 4 bases of the junction left unmatched. This CDR3 is 12 amino acids long. CDR3 coding DNA: TGCAGCGTCCGGACAGGGGGCATTGGCTACACCTTC. Translation gives CSVRTGGIGYTF.

This clonotype was seen repeatedly, ten times or more. The chain couples TRBV6-1 to TRBJ1-1; TRBD1 aligns across 8 bases. V dropped 6 bases and J dropped 3; count of bases not matched to a gene: 9. This CDR3 has 15 amino acids. Germline-derived CDR1 and CDR2 are MNHNS and SASEGT. DNA for the CDR3: TGTGCCAGCAGAATTAACAGGGGGGGGGACACTGAAGCTTTCTTT. Protein sequence: CASRINRGGDTEAFF.

This clonotype was seen repeatedly, ten times or more. V and J are TRBV7-6 and TRBJ2-3, with 8 bases fitting TRBD1. Germline CDR1 SGHVS, CDR2 FNYEAQ. CDR3 length: 15 residues. V shed 3 bases, J shed 2 bases, and the junction held 4 bases outside the gene matches. The DNA of the CDR3 is TGTGCCAGCAGCTTTGGACAGGGATACACAGATACGCAGTATTTT. Translated: CASSFGQGYTDTQYF.

This clonotype has at least ten counts. The genes are TRBV7-2 and TRBJ2-3, with 14 positions matching TRBD2. Germline CDR1 is SGHTA and CDR2 is FQGNSA. V was clipped by 5 bases and J by 5 bases; unmatched bases: 12. This CDR3 is 18 amino acids long. As DNA, the CDR3 is TGTGCCAGCAGCCCGGGACTAGCGGGGGCCTATGGGGGAGATACGCAGTATTTT. Amino acids: CASSPGLAGAYGGDTQYF.

This clonotype was seen at least ten times. This chain joins TRBV12-3 or TRBV12-4 and TRBJ1-2; TRBD1 agrees at 8 bases. This CDR3 has 14 residues. V lost 6 bases, J lost 8 bases, and 11 bases stayed unmatched. This CDR3 reads CASSQDGWTGGYTF. CDR3 bases: TGTGCCAGCAGCCAAGACGGATGGACAGGGGGCTACACCTTC.

This clonotype was observed many times. The rearrangement links TRBV12-3 or TRBV12-4 to TRBJ2-1, with TRBD1 matching over 9 bases. The CDR3 runs 14 residues. The V gene end was trimmed by 5 bases and the J gene end by 8 bases; junction bases not matched to a gene: 7. CDR3 sequence: CASSLGTGYHEQFF. CDR3 DNA sequence: TGTGCCAGCAGTCTCGGGACAGGGTATCATGAGCAGTTCTTC.

This clonotype has at least ten counts. This sequence joins TRBV4-3 and TRBJ2-7; 8 nucleotides agree with TRBD2. V gave up 1 base and J gave up 4 bases; unmatched junction bases: 6. Germline loops: CDR1 LGHNA, CDR2 YSLEER. CDR3 size: 15 residues. The CDR3 region is CASSQVAGLNYEQYF. The CDR3 DNA sequence: TGCGCCAGCAGCCAAGTAGCGGGGCTGAATTACGAGCAGTACTTC.

This clonotype was seen repeatedly, ten times or more. The rearrangement joins TRBV7-8 to TRBJ1-1; 7 positions agree with TRBD1. Germline V lookup: CDR1 SGHVS, CDR2 FQNEAQ. V lost 3 bases to trimming and J lost 1 base; unmatched junction nucleotides: 5. The CDR3 extends over 15 amino acids. CDR3 sequence reads: CASSLSRTGNTEAFF. Written as DNA, the CDR3 is TGTGCCAGCAGCTTGTCAAGGACAGGGAACACTGAAGCTTTCTTT.

This clonotype was seen repeatedly, ten times or more. This chain connects TRBV6-2 or TRBV6-3 to TRBJ2-3; D gene uncertain. Germline assignment: CDR1 MNHEY and CDR2 SVGEGT. Trimming shortened V by 4 bases and J by 2 bases, and 7 bases separated the two germline ends. The CDR3 has 13 amino acids. CDR3 sequence reads: CASSFRLTDTQYF. CDR3 DNA sequence: TGTGCCAGCAGTTTTCGGCTCACAGATACGCAGTATTTT.

This clonotype was observed many times. The chain is built from TRBV20-1 and TRBJ2-3; D is ambiguous. CDR3 length: 10 amino acids. Per germline, CDR1 DFQATT and CDR2 SNEGSKA (reference sequence). CDR3 DNA: TGCAGGGCGGACACAGATACGCAGTATTTT. Translation gives CRADTDTQYF.

This clonotype was seen many times. J is TRBJ1-1 and V is TRBV5-1; D unclear. V lost 0 bases, J lost 0 bases, and 6 bases lay in between. Germline V lookup: CDR1 SGHRS, CDR2 YFSETQ. This CDR3 spans 14 amino acids. CDR3 nucleotides: TGCGCCAGCAGCTTGGCCGCGCTGAACACTGAAGCTTTCTTT. Translating gives CASSLAALNTEAFF.

This clonotype was found many times. This chain uses TRBV7-9 with TRBJ1-1, with D hard to call. Germline V gene data show CDR1 as SEHNR and CDR2 as FQNEAQ (reference sequence). V gave up 1 base and J gave up 7 bases, with 10 bases separating them. The CDR3 totals 13 residues. The CDR3 here is CASSLVGSVEAFF. The CDR3 DNA reads as TGTGCCAGCAGCTTAGTCGGGTCAGTTGAAGCTTTCTTT.

This clonotype was found many times. The J gene is TRBJ2-5, the V gene TRBV18; no reliable D call. V was clipped by 3 bases and J by 0 bases, with 17 bases between them. CDR3 size: 17 residues. Per the germline V gene, CDR1 is KGHSH and CDR2 is LQKENI. In DNA form, the CDR3 reads TGTGCCAGCTCACCCTACCTCAGGCAGGCGTACCAAGAGACCCAGTACTTC. Encoded protein: CASSPYLRQAYQETQYF.

V and J are TRBV2 and TRBJ1-2; possibly TRBD1 for D (5 bases). Germline V CDR1 and CDR2: SNHLY, FYNNEI. V lost 7 bases and J lost 3, with 12 bases in between. The CDR3 extends over 13 amino acids. The CDR3 reads CASKTDRDYGYTF. DNA for the CDR3: TGTGCCAGCAAGACCGACAGAGACTATGGCTACACCTTC. Filled out from reference TRBV2 and TRBJ1-2, the complete variable domain reads EPEVTQTPSHQVTQMGQEVILRCVPISNHLYFYWYRQILGQKVEFLVSFYNNEISEKSEIFDDQFSVERPDGSNFTLKIRSTKLEDSAMYFCASKTDRDYGYTFGSGTRLTVV.

This clonotype has a count of ten or more. Sequence at one end of the junction differs from germline and may be a read error. This chain uses TRBV7-7 with TRBJ2-1; TRBD1 matches at 8 bases. The CDR3 has 15 amino acids. Germline V gives CDR1 SSHAT, CDR2 FNYEAQ (reference sequence). CDR3 in amino acids: CASSDRQGFDNEQFF. Here the CDR3 DNA reads TGTGCTAGCAGCGACCGACAGGGGTTCGACAATGAGCAGTTCTTC.

This clonotype was counted ten times or more. V is TRBV2 and J is TRBJ2-1; the D is unclear. Trimming removed 8 bases at V and 0 bases at J, with 11 bases between. The CDR3 has 14 residues. Germline-derived CDR1 and CDR2 are SNHLY and FYNNEI. The CDR3: CASERESSYNEQFF. For the CDR3, the DNA is TGTGCCAGCGAGAGAGAGAGCTCCTACAATGAGCAGTTCTTC.